One and the same sample provided the 22 T cell receptor beta chains below, sequenced in a study of spatial heterogeneity in lung cancer. No antigens are known for them. Study-wide points: Expanded alpha and beta TCR counts within tumors tracked tumor mutation counts.

Specified time point: sample taken at primary tumor resection. TCRdb analysed the 5' RACE reads with MiXCR anew, one entry per CDR3 protein. The sample carries thousands of distinct CDR3 sequences, over 6.5% recorded once. The sample in question was lung tumor tissue, obtained at surgery. The source of these receptors is a male donor with early-stage non-small cell lung cancer.

This clonotype rates as medium-sized. The rearrangement joins TRBV6-2 or TRBV6-3 to TRBJ2-6; tentative D call: TRBD2 (6 bases). Germline lookup yields CDR1 MNHEY and CDR2 SVGEGT. The germline V and J ends were trimmed by 2 bases and 0 bases, with 11 bases remaining between them. This CDR3 has 17 amino acids. CDR3 DNA: TGTGCCAGCAGTTACCCCCCGGGGGTCTCTGGGGCCAACGTCCTGACTTTC. Encoded protein: CASSYPPGVSGANVLTF.

This clonotype has ten or more counts. The rearrangement joins TRBV5-1 to TRBJ2-5; perhaps TRBD1 as D (5 bases). This CDR3 is built from 15 residues. V lost 4 bases and J 2 bases, leaving 15 bases between the germline ends. CDR1 and CDR2 (germline): SGHRS, YFSETQ. The CDR3 loop is CASSPTGNHQETQYF. The CDR3, as DNA: TGCGCCAGCAGCCCTACAGGAAACCATCAAGAGACCCAGTACTTC.

The chain couples TRBV7-2 to TRBJ1-6; unclear D gene. Between the trimmed V and J ends, which lost 5 bases and 7 bases, there was a span of 15 bases. In germline, CDR1 is SGHTA, CDR2 FQGNSA. The CDR3 is 15 amino acids. The CDR3 DNA reads TGTGCCAGCAGCCCCAGACCGGGCCAAAATTCACCCCTCCACTTT. Its translation is CASSPRPGQNSPLHF.

This clonotype is medium-sized. This chain joins TRBV18 and TRBJ2-5, with TRBD2 matching over 10 bases. V lost 3 bases and J lost 1; bases outside the gene matches: 2. The CDR3 runs to 15 residues. Germline CDR1 KGHSH, CDR2 LQKENI. CDR3 nucleotide sequence: TGTGCCAGCTCACCCCCTAGCGGGGGCCAAGAGACCCAGTACTTC. This sequence encodes CASSPPSGGQETQYF.

V and J are TRBV11-1 and TRBJ2-7; 12 nucleotides line up with TRBD1. The germline gives CDR1 SGHAT, CDR2 FQDESV (reference sequence). The CDR3 runs 15 residues. The V and J ends lost 5 bases and 5 bases, in that order; junction bases with no gene match: 7. The CDR3 DNA sequence: TGTGCCAGCAGCCGCCGGGACAGGGGGCTTGACGAGCAGTACTTC. It is translated as CASSRRDRGLDEQYF.

This clonotype counts as medium-sized. V usage is TRBV20-1 and J usage is TRBJ2-7; 14 bases map to TRBD2. Germline V gene lookup returns CDR1 DFQATT and CDR2 SNEGSKA (reference sequence). Trimming took 4 bases from V and 0 from J; bases not matched to a gene: 11. This CDR3 has 18 amino acids. CDR3 region: CSANGAGLAGARSYEQYF. In DNA form, the CDR3 reads TGCAGTGCTAATGGGGCGGGACTAGCGGGAGCGCGCTCCTACGAGCAGTACTTC.

In its sample, this clonotype is medium-sized (0.01 to 0.1%). This chain connects TRBV28 to TRBJ1-2, with D tentatively TRBD1 (5 bases). The ends were cut back, 7 bases at V and 8 bases at J, with 17 bases in the middle. Germline CDR1 MDHEN, CDR2 SYDVKM. This CDR3 is built from 13 residues. The CDR3 region is CASTGRVFPGYTF. For the CDR3, the DNA is TGTGCCAGCACTGGCAGGGTGTTCCCCGGCTACACCTTC.

By share of the sample, this clonotype is medium-sized. V is TRBV29-1 and J is TRBJ2-1; 7 positions agree with TRBD2. This CDR3 comprises 13 residues. After removal of 3 bases from V and 4 bases from J, the junction contained 3 bases not matched to a gene. Germline assignment: CDR1 SQVTM and CDR2 ANQGSEA. The CDR3 spells CSVESAGYNEQFF. CDR3 in DNA: TGCAGCGTTGAGTCAGCGGGGTACAATGAGCAGTTCTTC.

This clonotype is labeled medium-sized. The V and J genes are TRBV7-2 and TRBJ2-3; no clear D gene. Germline V gene lookup returns CDR1 SGHTA and CDR2 FQGNSA. This CDR3 has 10 residues. Deletions cut 5 bases from V and 7 bases from J, with 4 bases between. The CDR3 DNA reads TGTGCCAGCAGCCTAAATACGCAGTATTTT. Translation: CASSLNTQYF.

This clonotype counts as medium-sized. The chain has TRBV11-2 and TRBJ1-6; D possibly corresponds to TRBD1 (5 bases). V shed 6 bases and J shed 7 bases, with 16 bases lying between them. Germline lookup yields CDR1 SGHAT and CDR2 FQNNGV. This CDR3 region has 15 residues. The CDR3 coding sequence is TGTGCCAGCAGGACCGGCTTGGGGACGAATTCACCCCTCCACTTT. Translating gives CASRTGLGTNSPLHF.

This clonotype was detected many times. V usage is TRBV5-8 and J usage is TRBJ2-6; TRBD1 is a possible D gene (6 bases). Trimming stripped 0 bases from V and 3 bases from J, with 7 bases between. Germline V gene lookup returns CDR1 SGHTS and CDR2 YDEGEE. The CDR3 runs to 15 residues. In nucleotides, the CDR3 is TGTGCCAGCAGCTTGGAAGGGGGTGGGGCCAACGTCCTGACTTTC. This encodes CASSLEGGGANVLTF.

This clonotype is deemed medium-sized (0.01 to 0.1%). The chain joins TRBV7-2 to TRBJ2-1; tentatively, D is TRBD1 (6 bases). The CDR3 is made up of 15 amino acids. Trimming shortened V by 5 bases and J by 0 bases, and 11 bases separated the two germline ends. Germline V gene sequence: CDR1 SGHTA, CDR2 FQGNSA. For the CDR3, the DNA is TGTGCCAGCAGCCTCGAAGGGGGCTCCTACAATGAGCAGTTCTTC. Translation: CASSLEGGSYNEQFF.

The sample holds many counts of this clonotype. V gene TRBV4-3 combines with J gene TRBJ1-2; TRBD1 aligns across 9 bases. The germline gives CDR1 LGHNA, CDR2 YSLEER. This CDR3 is 19 amino acids long. J was trimmed by 6 bases and V by 3 bases; bases with no gene match: 20. CDR3 bases: TGCGCCAGCAGCCAGAGGACGTCCGGGACAGGGCAAGGGAAGGATGGCTACACCTTC. The encoded protein is CASSQRTSGTGQGKDGYTF.

Judged by abundance, this clonotype is medium-sized. The chain couples TRBV5-1 to TRBJ1-1; D not certain. Trimming removed 4 bases from V and 2 bases from J, with 15 bases in between. Germline values: CDR1 SGHRS, CDR2 YFSETQ. This CDR3 is 15 amino acids long. CDR3 sequence reads: CASSDFLRVNTEAFF. The CDR3 DNA follows: TGCGCCAGCAGCGACTTCCTAAGGGTAAACACTGAAGCTTTCTTT.

By sample fraction, this clonotype is medium-sized. The gene calls are TRBV2 and TRBJ2-6; 12 nucleotides line up with TRBD2. Losses at the gene ends were 3 bases for V and 3 bases for J; bases not matched to a gene: 3. Germline-derived CDR1 and CDR2 are SNHLY and FYNNEI. The CDR3 has 17 amino acids. The chain's CDR3 is CASSDPSGRVGANVLTF. CDR3 DNA sequence: TGTGCCAGCAGTGACCCTAGCGGGAGGGTTGGGGCCAACGTCCTGACTTTC.

This clonotype is judged medium-sized. The chain uses TRBV4-3 and TRBJ2-7; D assignment may be TRBD1 or TRBD2 (5 bases each). The ends were cut back, 8 bases at V and 5 bases at J, with 13 bases in the middle. The germline CDR1 and CDR2 sequences are LGHNA and YSLEER. The CDR3 contains 12 residues. CDR3 region: CASPPQGHEQYF. CDR3 sequence (DNA): TGCGCCAGCCCCCCCCAGGGACACGAGCAGTACTTC.

This clonotype is medium-sized within its sample. The rearrangement links TRBV5-4 to TRBJ2-2; 9 bases match TRBD2. This CDR3 has 15 residues. Germline CDR1 is SGHNT and CDR2 is YYREEE (reference sequence). V dropped 2 bases and J dropped 6; count of bases not matched to a gene: 5. For the CDR3, the DNA is TGTGCCAGCAGCTTTTTAGCGGGAGTACCCGGGGAGCTGTTTTTT. Translating it yields CASSFLAGVPGELFF.

The V gene is TRBV6-5, the J gene TRBJ2-5; 8 nucleotides line up with TRBD1. The CDR3 consists of 15 residues. The junction had 7 bases not matched to a gene; V was cut back by 2 bases and J by 5 bases. The germline gives CDR1 MNHEY, CDR2 SVGAGI. CDR3 region: CASSYGRGLHETQYF. The CDR3, as DNA: TGTGCCAGCAGTTACGGCAGGGGGCTACATGAGACCCAGTACTTC.

By share, this clonotype counts as medium-sized (0.01 to 0.1%). The chain has TRBV6-2 or TRBV6-3 and TRBJ2-1; D not resolved. CDR1 is MNHEY, CDR2 SVGEGT, per germline. The germline V and J ends were trimmed by 7 bases and 3 bases, with 4 bases remaining between them. This CDR3 region has 11 residues. CDR3 DNA: TGTGCCAGCACTAACTACAATGAGCAGTTCTTC. It translates to CASTNYNEQFF.

By share, this clonotype ranks as large (0.1 to 1%). This chain links TRBV28 with TRBJ1-4, with D unclear. This CDR3 region has 12 residues. Germline V gene data show CDR1 as MDHEN and CDR2 as SYDVKM. Deletions cut 5 bases from V and 4 bases from J, with 5 bases between. CDR3 nucleotide sequence: TGTGCCAGCAGTGCTCATAATGAAAAACTGTTTTTT. This gives the protein CASSAHNEKLFF.

This clonotype was observed at least ten times. The genes are TRBV5-1 and TRBJ1-6, with a possible D match to TRBD1 (6 bases). The CDR3 runs 16 residues. Germline-derived CDR1 and CDR2 are SGHRS and YFSETQ. The V gene lost 1 base and the J gene lost 8 bases, with 16 bases spanning the gap. The CDR3 loop is CASSLLGGPMDSPLHF. In DNA form, the CDR3 reads TGCGCCAGCAGCTTGTTAGGGGGTCCTATGGATTCACCCCTCCACTTT.

This clonotype rates as medium-sized (0.01 to 0.1%). The J gene is TRBJ2-4, the V gene TRBV19; weak D call: TRBD2 (5 bases). V was trimmed by 3 bases and J by 14 bases, leaving 17 bases between them. CDR1 is LNHDA, CDR2 SQIVND, per germline (reference sequence). The CDR3 has 13 amino acids. The CDR3 loop reads CASSISLATLKYF. In DNA, the CDR3 is TGTGCCAGTAGTATCTCCTTAGCGACACTTAAGTACTTC.